The sample holds many counts of the clone carrying this T cell receptor (beta chain). Its antigen is as yet unknown. This entry is derived from a study of T cell repertoires in cytomegalovirus infection. The wider study: Indications of both CMV infection and matching HLA type were provided by public TCR beta signatures. The study, taken as a whole, reports: The ex vivo response was dominated by HLA-C-restricted CMV-specific TCR beta clonotypes.

TCRdb processed the reads anew with MiXCR; each CDR3 protein has one entry. This sample has hundreds of thousands of distinct CDR3 sequences, with 17% found just once. Germline V gives CDR1 MDHEN, CDR2 SYDVKM. This CDR3 has 14 residues. The germline V and J ends were trimmed by 6 bases and 7 bases, with 18 bases remaining between them. The sample was PBMCs. This chain links TRBV28 with TRBJ1-1; D perhaps matches TRBD1 (5 bases). This sequence was found in a human donor in good health (CMV status not recorded). Some clones in this sample may be carry-over from other donors' samples. This CDR3 reads CASSPTTHRSEAFF. The CDR3 coding sequence is TGTGCCAGCAGCCCAACCACCCACAGGAGTGAAGCTTTCTTT.